Listed below are T cell receptor beta chains from one sample, sequenced in a study of response to subunit inactivated influenza vaccine. In TCRdb, the RT-PCR reads were re-called with MiXCR into one record per CDR3 protein. The data show approximately 530,000 distinct CDR3 sequences, approximately 12% seen once. The material was PBMCs from blood, obtained 40 to 50 days after vaccination. Receptor source: a man aged 45-65 years who received an inactivated influenza vaccine. Each CDR3 is given with its conserved first and last residue. The D gene is left open where the match is weak. The listing skips clone size in some rows; elsewhere it reads once, few, many or a size class.

DNA: TGTGCCTGGAGTGTAGCGAGCCCCACGCGGTACTTC; CDR3: CAWSVASPTRYF; V: TRBV30; J: TRBJ2-5; size: many; D: -
DNA: TGTGCCACCAGTACGCGCACAGGGGAATCCTACGAGCAGTACTTC; CDR3: CATSTRTGESYEQYF; V: TRBV15; J: TRBJ2-7; size: -; D: TRBD1
DNA: TGTGCCAGCAGCTTAGTTGCGGGGGCCTACGAGCAGTACTTC; CDR3: CASSLVAGAYEQYF; V: TRBV5-1; J: TRBJ2-7; size: many; D: TRBD2
DNA: TGTGCCAGCAGCTTAGGACCGTCTAACTATGGCTACACCTTC; CDR3: CASSLGPSNYGYTF; V: TRBV7-9; J: TRBJ1-2; size: many; D: -
DNA: TGCAGTGCTAGAGATAACACGGATAACTTCTACGAGCAGTACTTC; CDR3: CSARDNTDNFYEQYF; V: TRBV20-1; J: TRBJ2-7; size: many; D: -
DNA: TGCGCCAGCAGGACAGGGGGACGAGAGACCCAGTACTTC; CDR3: CASRTGGRETQYF; V: TRBV5-1; J: TRBJ2-5; size: many; D: TRBD1
DNA: TGTGCCAGCAGTTTAGCAGGGGGCATTTCACCCCTCCACTTT; CDR3: CASSLAGGISPLHF; V: TRBV12-3/TRBV12-4; J: TRBJ1-6; size: many; D: TRBD1
DNA: TGTGCCAGCAGCCGGGACGTAAGCTCCTATAATTCACCCCTCCACTTT; CDR3: CASSRDVSSYNSPLHF; V: TRBV6-1; J: TRBJ1-6; size: many; D: -
DNA: TGTGCCAGCAGTTTCAGCGGTAGCGGGGGGGCAGATACGCAGTATTTT; CDR3: CASSFSGSGGADTQYF; V: TRBV12-3/TRBV12-4; J: TRBJ2-3; size: few; D: TRBD2
DNA: TGTGCCAGCAGCTTCGCCGTAGGGAGCAATCAGCCCCAGCATTTT; CDR3: CASSFAVGSNQPQHF; V: TRBV6-2/TRBV6-3; J: TRBJ1-5; size: -; D: -
DNA: TGTGCCAGCATCGAGGGCCTCGCCGGGGAGCTGTTTTTT; CDR3: CASIEGLAGELFF; V: TRBV7-2; J: TRBJ2-2; size: -; D: -
DNA: TGTGCCAGCAGTTTAGCCTGGACAGGTTGGACTGAAGCTTTCTTT; CDR3: CASSLAWTGWTEAFF; V: TRBV27; J: TRBJ1-1; size: -; D: TRBD1
DNA: TGTGCCACCAGTGACCGAACTAGCGCCTCAGGGAATGAGCAGTTCTTC; CDR3: CATSDRTSASGNEQFF; V: TRBV24-1; J: TRBJ2-1; size: -; D: TRBD2
DNA: TGTGCCAGCATCCCTAGCGGGACCGGGGTGAATGAGCAGTTCTTC; CDR3: CASIPSGTGVNEQFF; V: TRBV7-2; J: TRBJ2-1; size: few; D: TRBD2
DNA: TGTGCCAGCAGCCAATGGGAAAGGGCACATGAGCAGTTCTTC; CDR3: CASSQWERAHEQFF; V: TRBV3-1; J: TRBJ2-1; size: many; D: -
DNA: TGTGCCAGCTCACCACGGACAGGGGCTATGGATCAGCCCCAGCATTTT; CDR3: CASSPRTGAMDQPQHF; V: TRBV18; J: TRBJ1-5; size: few; D: TRBD1
DNA: TGTGCCAGCAGCGCTACTAGCGGGAGGTTCACCGGGGAGCTGTTTTTT; CDR3: CASSATSGRFTGELFF; V: TRBV9; J: TRBJ2-2; size: many; D: TRBD2
DNA: TGCGCCAGCAGCCAAGATCCAGGGTATCAGCCCCAGCATTTT; CDR3: CASSQDPGYQPQHF; V: TRBV4-3; J: TRBJ1-5; size: -; D: -
DNA: TGTGCCAGCAGTTACGGCAGGGCAGATACGCAGTATTTT; CDR3: CASSYGRADTQYF; V: TRBV6-5; J: TRBJ2-3; size: few; D: -
DNA: TGTGCCAGCAGTAACCACCGGACAGGGGGCCGTACAGATACGCAGTATTTT; CDR3: CASSNHRTGGRTDTQYF; V: TRBV6-5; J: TRBJ2-3; size: few; D: TRBD1
DNA: TGTGCCAGCAGTTACTCGACTAGCGGGAGCTTGTCGCCTACGCAGTATTTT; CDR3: CASSYSTSGSLSPTQYF; V: TRBV6-5; J: TRBJ2-3; size: many; D: TRBD2
DNA: TGTGCCAGCAGCCAATACCACAATGAGCAGTTCTTC; CDR3: CASSQYHNEQFF; V: TRBV4-2; J: TRBJ2-1; size: -; D: -
DNA: TGTGCCAGCAGTTACTCGATGGTAGCGGGAGGACCCCACAATGAGCAGTTCTTC; CDR3: CASSYSMVAGGPHNEQFF; V: TRBV6-5; J: TRBJ2-1; size: -; D: TRBD2
DNA: TGTGCCAGCAGTTTAATCCCGGACAGGGGAGGTGAGCAGTTCTTC; CDR3: CASSLIPDRGGEQFF; V: TRBV28; J: TRBJ2-1; size: -; D: TRBD1
DNA: TGTGCCAGCAGCCAAGGGATCGAAGGGAGAGGCTACACCTTC; CDR3: CASSQGIEGRGYTF; V: TRBV3-1; J: TRBJ1-2; size: -; D: -
DNA: TGTGCCAGCAGTTACTTATTCGAGGAGTCCTACGAGCAGTACTTC; CDR3: CASSYLFEESYEQYF; V: TRBV6-2/TRBV6-3; J: TRBJ2-7; size: few; D: -
DNA: TGCAGCGTTGTCCTTCGAAGTCAGGCTCAAGAGACCCAGTACTTC; CDR3: CSVVLRSQAQETQYF; V: TRBV29-1; J: TRBJ2-5; size: few; D: -
DNA: TGTGCCATCAGTGAGCCGACAGCGCGCACAGATACGCAGTATTTT; CDR3: CAISEPTARTDTQYF; V: TRBV10-3; J: TRBJ2-3; size: few; D: -
DNA: TGTGCCAGCAGTGAATGGCCAGGTGGACAGCCCCAGCATTTT; CDR3: CASSEWPGGQPQHF; V: TRBV6-1; J: TRBJ1-5; size: -; D: -
DNA: TGTGCCAGCGGGAGACAGGGCACAGATACGCAGTATTTT; CDR3: CASGRQGTDTQYF; V: TRBV7-2; J: TRBJ2-3; size: few; D: -
DNA: TGTGCCAGCAGTTTCCTCGGGTGGGACATTCAGTACTTC; CDR3: CASSFLGWDIQYF; V: TRBV12-3/TRBV12-4; J: TRBJ2-4; size: -; D: -
DNA: TGTGCCATCTCTTCCCTGGCGACTAGCACAGATACGCAGTATTTT; CDR3: CAISSLATSTDTQYF; V: TRBV12-3/TRBV12-4; J: TRBJ2-3; size: many; D: -
DNA: TGTGCCAGCAGCGGGTGGAGCGCCGGGGGCTCCTACAATGAGCAGTTCTTC; CDR3: CASSGWSAGGSYNEQFF; V: TRBV11-3; J: TRBJ2-1; size: few; D: -
DNA: TGTGCCAGCAGTTACTCGGGGCAGGGGAGGGGGGCTGAAGCTTTCTTT; CDR3: CASSYSGQGRGAEAFF; V: TRBV6-5; J: TRBJ1-1; size: few; D: -
DNA: TGTGCCAGCAGCCAAGTTGCTAGCGGGGGGACAGATACGCAGTATTTT; CDR3: CASSQVASGGTDTQYF; V: TRBV4-2; J: TRBJ2-3; size: -; D: TRBD2
DNA: TGTGCCAGCAGCCAACAGGGGGGGAACAATCAGCCCCAGCATTTT; CDR3: CASSQQGGNNQPQHF; V: TRBV11-2; J: TRBJ1-5; size: few; D: TRBD1
DNA: TGTGCCACCAGTTGGGGACAGGGTTCTATCGGTGAGCAGTTCTTC; CDR3: CATSWGQGSIGEQFF; V: TRBV24-1; J: TRBJ2-1; size: -; D: TRBD1
DNA: TGCAGTGCTAGTAGGGGCAGGAGCTCCTACGAGCAGTACTTC; CDR3: CSASRGRSSYEQYF; V: TRBV20-1; J: TRBJ2-7; size: -; D: -
DNA: TGTGCCAGCAGTGAAGGACAGGGCGCATGGGGCTACACCTTC; CDR3: CASSEGQGAWGYTF; V: TRBV25-1; J: TRBJ1-2; size: many; D: TRBD1
DNA: TGCAGTGCTACCCCCTGGGACCACAATGAGCAGTTCTTC; CDR3: CSATPWDHNEQFF; V: TRBV20-1; J: TRBJ2-1; size: many; D: -
DNA: TGCGCCAGCAGCCAAGACCCCCGGTCAGTCTACGAGCAGTACTTC; CDR3: CASSQDPRSVYEQYF; V: TRBV4-1; J: TRBJ2-7; size: -; D: -
DNA: TGTGCCAGCACCAGGGCCGGGACTAATGAAAAACTGTTTTTT; CDR3: CASTRAGTNEKLFF; V: TRBV7-9; J: TRBJ1-4; size: many; D: -
DNA: TGTGCCATCAGTGGGGTGGGGGTTAATTCCTACGAGCAGTACTTC; CDR3: CAISGVGVNSYEQYF; V: TRBV10-3; J: TRBJ2-7; size: few; D: -
DNA: TGTGCCAGCAGTACCCAAGGGGGCACAGATGAAAAACTGTTTTTT; CDR3: CASSTQGGTDEKLFF; V: TRBV12-3/TRBV12-4; J: TRBJ1-4; size: -; D: TRBD1
DNA: TGCGCCAGCAGTCCACGGGGGTTAGGTTACGAGCAGTACTTC; CDR3: CASSPRGLGYEQYF; V: TRBV5-1; J: TRBJ2-7; size: few; D: -
DNA: TGCAGTGCTAGAATAGCAAAAAGGTTCACAGATACGCAGTATTTT; CDR3: CSARIAKRFTDTQYF; V: TRBV20-1; J: TRBJ2-3; size: few; D: -
DNA: TGCAGTGCTTCCCGCGCTAGCGGGGGGGAAGATACGCAGTATTTT; CDR3: CSASRASGGEDTQYF; V: TRBV20-1; J: TRBJ2-3; size: few; D: TRBD2